Each of the 28 T cell receptor beta chains below was sequenced from the same sample in a study of T cell responses to AZD1222 COVID-19 vaccine. The protocol was immunoSEQ multiplex PCR, while the TCRdb copy is restricted to in-frame clones and leaves out a portion. The table lists under 150,000 clones, about 92% of them singletons. Here the sequenced sample was peripheral blood, taken on day 0 of AZD1222 vaccination. Receptor source: an adult in good health.

The chain couples TRBV18 to TRBJ1-1; D unresolved. Germline V gene sequence: CDR1 KGHSH, CDR2 LQKENI. V was shortened by 8 bases and J by 4 bases, with 14 bases between the two germline ends. This CDR3 has 13 residues. The CDR3 region has the DNA TGTGCCAGCCGGAAGGAGCGCTCCACTGAAGCTTTCTTT. Translated, it gives CASRKERSTEAFF.

The rearrangement joins TRBV5-6 to TRBJ1-2; 7 positions match TRBD1. V trimming: 0 bases; J trimming: 6 bases; junction bases outside the gene matches: 8. CDR3 length: 15 residues. Germline-derived CDR1 and CDR2 are SGHDT and YYEEEE. CDR3 DNA: TGTGCCAGCAGCTTGGTAGCACAGGGGAGGAATGGCTACACCTTC. Protein sequence: CASSLVAQGRNGYTF.

V and J are TRBV6-5 and TRBJ1-5; 7 bases match TRBD1. The CDR3 length is 15 residues. CDR1 and CDR2 (germline): MNHEY, SVGAGI. V dropped 2 bases and J dropped 4; count of bases not matched to a gene: 5. CDR3 bases: TGTGCCAGCAGTTACGAAAGGGGGCCAAATCAGCCCCAGCATTTT. It encodes CASSYERGPNQPQHF.

The rearrangement joins TRBV21-1 to TRBJ2-5. TRBV21-1 is termed a pseudogene. The CDR3 consists of 11 residues. DNA of the CDR3: TGTGCCAGCAGCAAAGTGAAGACCCAGTACTTC. It translates to CASSKVKTQYF.

The chain carries TRBV2 and TRBJ1-2, with D unresolved. Trimming removed 7 bases at V and 2 bases at J, with 14 bases between. The germline V gene encodes CDR1 SNHLY and CDR2 FYNNEI. The CDR3 is 14 residues long. CDR3 nucleotides: TGTGCCAGCACCCTCAAGCGAGTCAACTATGGCTACACCTTC. This codes for CASTLKRVNYGYTF.

The V call is TRBV19, the J call TRBJ1-3; TRBD1 might be the D (5 bases). V dropped 3 bases and J dropped 1 base, with 7 bases sitting between them. There are 14 residues in the CDR3. The germline V gene encodes CDR1 LNHDA and CDR2 SQIVND (reference sequence). CDR3 amino acids: CASSIWGSGNTIYF. The CDR3 DNA reads TGTGCCAGTAGTATTTGGGGGTCTGGAAACACCATATATTTT. The whole variable domain, filled in from reference TRBV19 and TRBJ1-3, reads DGGITQSPKYLFRKEGQNVTLSCEQNLNHDAMYWYRQDPGQGLRLIYYSQIVNDFQKGDIAEGYSVSREKKESFPLTVTSAQKNPTAFYLCASSIWGSGNTIYFGEGSWLTVV.

The chain carries TRBV21-1 and TRBJ1-5; the listed D gene, TRBD1, was not tested against the DNA. TRBV21-1 is flagged as a pseudogene. The CDR3 runs to 14 residues. The DNA of the CDR3 is TGTGCCAGCAGCAGGACAGGACTCTGTCAGCCCCAGCATTTT. It encodes CASSRTGLCQPQHF.

This sequence joins TRBV11-3 and TRBJ2-7, with 8 bases matching TRBD2. V lost 2 bases, J lost 4 bases, and 16 bases stayed unmatched. The CDR3 runs 18 residues. CDR1 and CDR2 (germline): SGHNT, YENEEA. The CDR3: CASSLPVPSGSGKYEQYF. DNA of the CDR3: TGTGCCAGCAGCTTACCGGTGCCCAGCGGTAGCGGGAAGTACGAGCAGTACTTC.

In regard to this clone: Since the CDR3 does not end with the conserved phenylalanine or tryptophan, this likely comes from a read error. The DNA is omitted, as the CDR3 cannot be located on it reliably, and the CDR3 follows TCRdb's listing. The chain employs TRBV5-1 and TRBJ2-7; the table assigns TRBD1, which was not confirmed against the DNA. Germline lookup yields CDR1 SGHRS and CDR2 YFSETQ. Including both end residues, the CDR3 is 11 amino acids long. CDR3 protein: CASSRGDRRPI.

The chain joins TRBV2 to TRBJ1-5; D remains unclear. Per germline, CDR1 SNHLY and CDR2 FYNNEI. The CDR3 is 12 residues long. Trimming took 3 bases from V and 4 from J, leaving 4 bases between them. This CDR3 reads CASSDGNQPQHF. The CDR3 nucleotides are TGTGCCAGCAGTGATGGGAATCAGCCCCAGCATTTT.

The J gene is TRBJ2-2, the V gene TRBV2, with D possibly TRBD1 on 5 matching bases. The germline V and J ends were trimmed by 6 bases and 6 bases, with 17 bases remaining between them. CDR1 and CDR2 (germline): SNHLY, FYNNEI. CDR3 length equals 15 residues. CDR3 residues: CASRLAGRGSGELFF. CDR3 bases: TGTGCCAGCAGGTTGGCAGGGCGTGGGTCCGGGGAGCTGTTTTTT. The full variable domain, completed using reference TRBV2 and TRBJ2-2, is EPEVTQTPSHQVTQMGQEVILRCVPISNHLYFYWYRQILGQKVEFLVSFYNNEISEKSEIFDDQFSVERPDGSNFTLKIRSTKLEDSAMYFCASRLAGRGSGELFFGEGSRLTVL.

The chain combines TRBV6-5 with TRBJ2-2, with D perhaps TRBD2 (5 bases). The CDR3 loop spans 14 amino acids. V dropped 6 bases and J dropped 2 bases, with 10 bases sitting between them. CDR1 and CDR2 (germline): MNHEY, SVGAGI. CDR3: CASRRRSNTGELFF. For the CDR3, the DNA is TGTGCCAGCAGGAGGAGGTCCAACACCGGGGAGCTGTTTTTT.

This chain uses TRBV24-1 with TRBJ2-5, with D perhaps TRBD1 or TRBD2 (7 bases each). V lost 4 bases and J 4 bases, leaving 12 bases between the germline ends. This CDR3 spans 14 amino acids. Germline loops: CDR1 KGHDR, CDR2 SFDVKD. CDR3 protein: CATSEAGGVETQYF. CDR3 nucleotides: TGTGCCACCAGTGAAGCAGGGGGGGTAGAGACCCAGTACTTC.

The table lists this clone with a count of one. V and J are TRBV6-5 and TRBJ1-2; D is unclear. The germline V gene encodes CDR1 MNHEY and CDR2 SVGAGI. Trimming shortened V by 2 bases and J by 3 bases, and 7 bases separated the two germline ends. This CDR3 has 13 amino acids. Here the CDR3 DNA reads TGTGCCAGCAGTTACAACAGAGACTATGGCTACACCTTC. It specifies CASSYNRDYGYTF.

V and J are TRBV6-1 and TRBJ1-5; D might be TRBD1 (6 bases). The CDR3 consists of 12 residues. V lost 2 bases to trimming and J lost 7 bases, with 6 bases between them. Germline assignment: CDR1 MNHNS and CDR2 SASEGT. CDR3 protein: CASSERGQPQHF. The DNA of the CDR3 is TGTGCCAGCAGTGAAAGGGGGCAGCCCCAGCATTTT.

The chain carries TRBV5-1 and TRBJ2-5; the match to TRBD1 covers 9 bases. The V gene end was trimmed by 3 bases and the J gene end by 4 bases; junction bases not matched to a gene: 7. Germline V CDR1 and CDR2: SGHRS, YFSETQ. The CDR3 runs 15 residues. CDR3 sequence: CASSSGTGTRETQYF. Here the CDR3 DNA reads TGCGCCAGCAGCTCCGGGACAGGGACTCGAGAGACCCAGTACTTC.

The chain joins TRBV19 to TRBJ1-1; D remains unclear. Germline V gene lookup returns CDR1 LNHDA and CDR2 SQIVND (reference sequence). Between the trimmed V and J ends, which lost 5 bases and 4 bases, there was a span of 17 bases. The CDR3 loop spans 15 amino acids. The CDR3 loop is CASSVSAAGGTEAFF. The CDR3 DNA is TGTGCCAGTAGTGTTAGTGCGGCGGGTGGCACTGAAGCTTTCTTT. Filled out from reference TRBV19 and TRBJ1-1, the complete variable domain reads DGGITQSPKYLFRKEGQNVTLSCEQNLNHDAMYWYRQDPGQGLRLIYYSQIVNDFQKGDIAEGYSVSREKKESFPLTVTSAQKNPTAFYLCASSVSAAGGTEAFFGQGTRLTVV.

The chain uses TRBV7-2 and TRBJ1-1; no clear D. Trimming shortened V by 4 bases and J by 0 bases, and 9 bases separated the two germline ends. CDR3 length equals 14 residues. CDR1 is SGHTA, CDR2 FQGNSA, per germline. CDR3 DNA: TGTGCCAGCAGCTGGAGCGGCATGAACACTGAAGCTTTCTTT. It encodes CASSWSGMNTEAFF.

The genes are TRBV5-6 and TRBJ1-1; D is perhaps TRBD1 (5 bases). This CDR3 has 13 amino acids. Trimming left V 4 bases short and J 0 bases short, with 7 bases between. The germline V gene has CDR1 SGHDT and CDR2 YYEEEE. The CDR3 region has the DNA TGTGCCAGCAGCGGGGCGGTGAACACTGAAGCTTTCTTT. Amino acids: CASSGAVNTEAFF.

The chain links TRBV10-3 to TRBJ1-2; D call uncertain. Germline V gives CDR1 ENHRY, CDR2 SYGVKD. There are 16 residues in the CDR3. Trimming cost V 2 bases and J 1 base, with 14 bases left between them. The CDR3, as DNA: TGTGCCATCAGTGAGGGGCTGGGCCTTCTTAACTATGGCTACACCTTC. This codes for CAISEGLGLLNYGYTF.

This clone appeared once. The chain has TRBV19 and TRBJ1-5; the D gene is possibly TRBD1 (5 bases). The CDR3 consists of 17 residues. Germline CDR1 reads LNHDA; CDR2 reads SQIVND (reference sequence). Between the trimmed V and J ends, which lost 6 bases and 0 bases, there was a span of 18 bases. The CDR3 region is CASRKIQGTDSNQPQHF. The CDR3 DNA is TGTGCCAGTAGGAAAATTCAGGGAACGGATAGCAATCAGCCCCAGCATTTT.

CDR3 coding DNA: TGTGCCAGCAGCTCAAAACCGGGACTAAGAGAGACCCAGTACTTC. The encoded protein is CASSSKPGLRETQYF. The chain is built from TRBV7-7 and TRBJ2-5; 7 nucleotides agree with TRBD2. The V and J ends lost 4 bases and 4 bases, in that order; junction bases with no gene match: 9. The germline V gene encodes CDR1 SSHAT and CDR2 FNYEAQ (reference sequence). This CDR3 region has 15 residues.

The chain employs TRBV20-1 and TRBJ1-1; a possible D gene is TRBD1 (5 bases). V was trimmed by 3 bases and J by 3 bases, leaving 8 bases between them. Germline V gene lookup returns CDR1 DFQATT and CDR2 SNEGSKA (reference sequence). The CDR3 sequence is 12 residues long. CDR3 sequence (DNA): TGCAGTGCTAGTATAGGGGACACTGAAGCTTTCTTT. This sequence encodes CSASIGDTEAFF.

The chain combines TRBV27 with TRBJ2-7; no clear D gene. Trimming pared 4 bases from V and 2 bases from J, leaving 9 bases between. This CDR3 contains 13 residues. From germline, CDR1 is MNHEY and CDR2 SMNVEV (reference sequence). In DNA form, the CDR3 reads TGTGCCAGCAGTTCTACAGTAGCCTACGAGCAGTACTTC. This encodes CASSSTVAYEQYF.

The chain has TRBV27 and TRBJ1-1, with 8 positions matching TRBD1. The CDR3 runs to 14 residues. V gave up 6 bases and J gave up 4 bases; unmatched junction bases: 7. Germline V gene lookup returns CDR1 MNHEY and CDR2 SMNVEV (reference sequence). The CDR3 reads CASRIQGGRTEAFF. For the CDR3, the DNA is TGTGCCAGCAGGATACAGGGGGGTCGCACTGAAGCTTTCTTT.

V is TRBV29-1 and J is TRBJ2-5; D remains ambiguous. The CDR3 has 15 amino acids. Germline CDR1 is SQVTM and CDR2 is ANQGSEA. Trimming pared 1 base from V and 4 bases from J, leaving 16 bases between. The CDR3 sequence: CSVEGLGPRPETQYF. The CDR3 DNA sequence: TGCAGCGTTGAAGGACTGGGTCCCCGCCCAGAGACCCAGTACTTC.

V and J are TRBV5-8 and TRBJ2-5, with 8 bases lining up with TRBD1. Germline values: CDR1 SGHTS, CDR2 YDEGEE. V lost 3 bases, J lost 2 bases, and 6 bases stayed unmatched. The CDR3 consists of 15 residues. CDR3 bases: TGTGCCAGCAGCTCGGCAGGGGGCCCACAAGAGACCCAGTACTTC. Protein: CASSSAGGPQETQYF.

This chain links TRBV2 with TRBJ1-5, with 7 bases aligning to TRBD1. The ends lost 7 bases at V and 5 bases at J; junction bases unmatched: 5. Germline assignment: CDR1 SNHLY and CDR2 FYNNEI. There are 13 residues in the CDR3. The chain's CDR3 is CASTTGDHQPQHF. The CDR3 DNA sequence: TGTGCCAGCACCACAGGGGACCATCAGCCCCAGCATTTT. Combining the CDR3 with reference TRBV2 and TRBJ1-5 gives the whole variable domain EPEVTQTPSHQVTQMGQEVILRCVPISNHLYFYWYRQILGQKVEFLVSFYNNEISEKSEIFDDQFSVERPDGSNFTLKIRSTKLEDSAMYFCASTTGDHQPQHFGDGTRLSIL.